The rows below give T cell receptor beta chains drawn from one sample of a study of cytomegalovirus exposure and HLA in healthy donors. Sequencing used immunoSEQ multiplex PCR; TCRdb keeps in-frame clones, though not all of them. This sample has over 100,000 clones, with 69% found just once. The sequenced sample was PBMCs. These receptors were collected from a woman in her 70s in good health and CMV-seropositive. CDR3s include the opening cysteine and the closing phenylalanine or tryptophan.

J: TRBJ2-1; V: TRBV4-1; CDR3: CASSQVGLAGKQFF
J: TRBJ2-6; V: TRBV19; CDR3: CASSIDHSYSGANVLTF
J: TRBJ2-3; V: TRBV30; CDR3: CAWNLGLAGGPDTQYF
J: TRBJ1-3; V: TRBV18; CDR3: CASSSQNSGNTIYF
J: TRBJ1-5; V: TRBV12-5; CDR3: CASGLVTGQPIQPQHF
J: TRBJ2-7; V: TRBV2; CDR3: CASSSGQGAYEQYF
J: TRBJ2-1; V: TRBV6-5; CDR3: CASRLDSFEQFF
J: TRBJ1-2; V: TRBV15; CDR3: CATSRETQGWGNYGYTF
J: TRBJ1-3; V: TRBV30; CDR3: CAWSGLGDPKMISSGNTIYF
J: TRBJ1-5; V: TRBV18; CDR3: CASSPDREAQHF
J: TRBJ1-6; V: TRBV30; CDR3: CAWSRDNQSPLHF
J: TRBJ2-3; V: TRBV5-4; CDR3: CASGLSGTSGTDTQYF
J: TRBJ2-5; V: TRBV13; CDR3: CASSLGLAGATQYF
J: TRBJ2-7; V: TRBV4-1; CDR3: CASSLWTLVDRAHEQYF
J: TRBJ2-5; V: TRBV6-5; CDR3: CASSYWGTSGVETQYF
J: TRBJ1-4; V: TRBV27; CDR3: CASSSGTGVNEKLFF
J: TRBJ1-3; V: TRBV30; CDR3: CAWSVHVGNTIYF
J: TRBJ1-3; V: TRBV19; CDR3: CASSIPGFFSGNTIYF
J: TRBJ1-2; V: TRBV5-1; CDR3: CASSPGSGTGTTGYTF
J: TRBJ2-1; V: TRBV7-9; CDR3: CASSQRTSGEGGDEQFF
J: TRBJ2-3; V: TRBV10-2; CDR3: CASSLAGSTDTQYF
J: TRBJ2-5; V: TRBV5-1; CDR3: CASRTGEQETQYF
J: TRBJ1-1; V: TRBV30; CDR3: CAWSLSGATEAFF
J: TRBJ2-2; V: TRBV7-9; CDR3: CACRPGGLTGELFF
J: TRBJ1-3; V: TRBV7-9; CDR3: CSSSLSGNTIYF
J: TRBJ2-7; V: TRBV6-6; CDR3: CASTNSRDSYEQYF
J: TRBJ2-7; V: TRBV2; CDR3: CASSENTLGEQYF
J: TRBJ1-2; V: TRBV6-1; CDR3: CASSEMIGGVYGYTF
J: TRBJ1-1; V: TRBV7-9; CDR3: CASSPWTGSIPEAFF
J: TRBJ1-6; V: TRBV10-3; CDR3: CAIKGDGGSPLHF
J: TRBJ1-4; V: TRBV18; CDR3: CASSLRTTNEKLFF
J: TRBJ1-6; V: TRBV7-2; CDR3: CASSPTAYNSPLHF
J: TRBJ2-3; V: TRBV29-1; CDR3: CSVRYSSTDTQYF
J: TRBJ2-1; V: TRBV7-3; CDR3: CASRSGTSGGPGSYNEQFF
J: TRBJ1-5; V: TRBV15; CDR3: CATSSPDRPNQPQHF
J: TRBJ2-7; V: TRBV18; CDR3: CASSPPVIAGGLYEQYF
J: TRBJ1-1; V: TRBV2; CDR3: CAAGQANTEAFF
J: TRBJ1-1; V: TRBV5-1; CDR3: CASSLVISTGEAFF
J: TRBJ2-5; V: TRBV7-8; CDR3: CASSPSGALQETQYF
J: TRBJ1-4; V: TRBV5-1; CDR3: CASSPLGPNEKLFF
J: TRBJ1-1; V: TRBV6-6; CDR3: CASSYPRQGGAFF
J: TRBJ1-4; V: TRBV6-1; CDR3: CASSVREATVNEKLFF
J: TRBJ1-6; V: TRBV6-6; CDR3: CASSATGGDNSPLHF
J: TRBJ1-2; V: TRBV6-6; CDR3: CASSYGEGNYGYTF
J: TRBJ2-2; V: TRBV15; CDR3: CATSRDKGTGELFF
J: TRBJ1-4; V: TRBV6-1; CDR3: CASSAGVPAFEKLFF
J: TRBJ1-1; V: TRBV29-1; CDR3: CSGGQGKTEAFF
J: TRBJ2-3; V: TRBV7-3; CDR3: CASSLQGGGDTQYF
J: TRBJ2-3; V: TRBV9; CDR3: CASSVVAGSSTDTQYF
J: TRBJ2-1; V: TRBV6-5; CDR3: CASSYRLAGANNEQFF
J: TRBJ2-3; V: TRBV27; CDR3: CASSPRTSGGRGTQYF
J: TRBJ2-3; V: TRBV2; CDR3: CASRAGRSTDTQYF
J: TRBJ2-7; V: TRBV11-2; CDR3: CASSPIVGHSYEQYF
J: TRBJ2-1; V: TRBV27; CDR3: CASSSLMGTGVNEQFF
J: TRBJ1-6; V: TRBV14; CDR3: CASSQGIGAGWNSPLHF
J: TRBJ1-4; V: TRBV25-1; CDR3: CASSDPGQGARYEKLFF
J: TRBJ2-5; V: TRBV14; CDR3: CASSPQTGGRETQYF
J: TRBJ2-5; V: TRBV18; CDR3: CASKTSGGAGETQYF
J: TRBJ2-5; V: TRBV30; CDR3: CAWSLVPRQETQYF
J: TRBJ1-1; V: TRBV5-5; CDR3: CASSPPRTGDTEAFF